This section outlines one T cell receptor (beta chain) sequence together with its context. Repertoires were generated with immunoSEQ multiplex PCR, while TCRdb's copy carries only in-frame clones and drops some. The sample carries approximately 40,000 clones, 87% recorded once. Trimming removed 0 bases at V and 4 bases at J, with 13 bases between. Germline values: CDR1 LNHNV, CDR2 YYDKDF (reference sequence). The CDR3 covers 15 residues. The entry originates in a study of blood T cell repertoires in COVID-19. Study overall: Researchers got acute and convalescent COVID-19 samples from the United States, Italy and Spain. T cells, B-cell-depleted T cells, or PBMCs provided the cDNA or gDNA that served as material.

The material sequenced was peripheral blood. V gene TRBV15 combines with J gene TRBJ2-7, with no clear D. The TCR sequence derives from a man aged 60 to 69 with acute or convalescent COVID-19. CDR3 in DNA: TGTGCCACCAGCAGAGATCTGGTGCGAGGTTACGAGCAGTACTTC. It codes for CATSRDLVRGYEQYF.